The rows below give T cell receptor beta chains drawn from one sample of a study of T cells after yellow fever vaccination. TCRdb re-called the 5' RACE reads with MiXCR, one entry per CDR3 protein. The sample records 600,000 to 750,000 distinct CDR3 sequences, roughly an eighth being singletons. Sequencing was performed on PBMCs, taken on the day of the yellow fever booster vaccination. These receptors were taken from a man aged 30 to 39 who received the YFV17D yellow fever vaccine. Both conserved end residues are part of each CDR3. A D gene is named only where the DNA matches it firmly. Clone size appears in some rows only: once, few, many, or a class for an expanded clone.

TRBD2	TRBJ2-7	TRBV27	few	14	TGTGCCAGCAGAGAGACTTGGGACTATTACGAGCAGTACTTC	CASRETWDYYEQYF
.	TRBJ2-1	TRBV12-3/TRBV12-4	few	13	TGTGCCAGCAGCCCCGCCAGGGCCCTTGAGCAGTTCTTC	CASSPARALEQFF
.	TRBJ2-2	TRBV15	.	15	TGTGCCACCAGATCGGGACCTGAGAGGATAGGGGAGCTGTTTTTT	CATRSGPERIGELFF
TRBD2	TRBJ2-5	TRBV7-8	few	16	TGTGCCAGCAGCCCATGGGGCGGGACTAGACAAGAGACCCAGTACTTC	CASSPWGGTRQETQYF
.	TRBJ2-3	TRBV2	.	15	TGTGCCAGCAGTGAACCGGGACCTACCAGGGATACGCAGTATTTT	CASSEPGPTRDTQYF
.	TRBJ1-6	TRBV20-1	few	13	TGCAGTGCCCAACATATCGGCGGGTCACCCCTCCACTTT	CSAQHIGGSPLHF
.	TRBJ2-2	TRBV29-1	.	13	TGCAGCGCCCTGACCCCAGCTGCCGGGGAGCCGTTTTTT	CSALTPAAGEPFF
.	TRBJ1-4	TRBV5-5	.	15	TGTGCCAGCAGCTCCCAGTTACAGCTTAATGAAAAACTGTTTTTT	CASSSQLQLNEKLFF
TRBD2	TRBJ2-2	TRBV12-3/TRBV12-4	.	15	TGTGCCAGCAGTCAAGCGGGACGGAACACCGGGGAGCTGTTTTTT	CASSQAGRNTGELFF
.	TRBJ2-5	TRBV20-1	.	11	TGCAGTGGAGGGGTTCAAGAGACCCAGTACTTC	CSGGVQETQYF
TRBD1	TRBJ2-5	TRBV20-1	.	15	TGCAGTGCTAGAATACCGACAGGGTACGGGGAGACCCAGTACTTC	CSARIPTGYGETQYF
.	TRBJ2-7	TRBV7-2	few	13	TGTGCCAGCACCCGGAGCTCCACCTACGAGCAGTACTTC	CASTRSSTYEQYF
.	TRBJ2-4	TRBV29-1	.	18	TGCAGCGTTGAAGGACCTGGGTCCGATGGGGGAGCCAAAAACATTCAGTACTTC	CSVEGPGSDGGAKNIQYF
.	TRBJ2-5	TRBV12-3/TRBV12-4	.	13	TGTGCCAGCAGCAAGATAGTACAAGGGACCCAGTACTTC	CASSKIVQGTQYF
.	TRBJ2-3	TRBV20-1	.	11	TGCAGTGCTAGGAACACAGATACGCAGTATTTT	CSARNTDTQYF
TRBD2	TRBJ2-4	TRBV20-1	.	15	TGCAGTGCTAGTCCGGCGGGAGTCTCTAAAAACATTCAGTACTTC	CSASPAGVSKNIQYF
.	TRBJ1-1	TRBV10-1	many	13	TGCGCCAGCAGTGCCACACTGAACACTGAAGCTTTCTTT	CASSATLNTEAFF
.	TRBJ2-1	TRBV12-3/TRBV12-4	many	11	TGTGCCAGCGGGCACTACAATGAGCAGTTCTTC	CASGHYNEQFF
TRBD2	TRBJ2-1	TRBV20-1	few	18	TGCAGTGCTAGTGGGACTAGCGGGAAACGGAGTAGGGACGGTGAGCAGTTCTTC	CSASGTSGKRSRDGEQFF
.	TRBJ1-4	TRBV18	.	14	TGTGCCAGCTCACCGAAAACAACTAATGAAAAACTGTTTTTT	CASSPKTTNEKLFF
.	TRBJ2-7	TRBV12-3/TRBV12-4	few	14	TGTGCCAGCAGCTTACTGAGCGGCGCCTACGAGCAGTACTTC	CASSLLSGAYEQYF
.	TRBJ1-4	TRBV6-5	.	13	TGTGCCAGCAGTTACTCATTGAGGGAAAAACTGTTTTTT	CASSYSLREKLFF
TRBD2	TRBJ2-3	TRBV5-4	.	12	TGTGCCAGCAGCCCTCTAGCGGGACCCCAGTATTTT	CASSPLAGPQYF
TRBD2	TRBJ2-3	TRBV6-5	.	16	TGTGCCAGCAGTTACTCAGGCGGGAGGGCCGGAGATACGCAGTATTTT	CASSYSGGRAGDTQYF
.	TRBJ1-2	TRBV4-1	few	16	TGCGCCAGCAGCCACACCGTCGGGGACCCGCGCTATGGCTACACCTTC	CASSHTVGDPRYGYTF